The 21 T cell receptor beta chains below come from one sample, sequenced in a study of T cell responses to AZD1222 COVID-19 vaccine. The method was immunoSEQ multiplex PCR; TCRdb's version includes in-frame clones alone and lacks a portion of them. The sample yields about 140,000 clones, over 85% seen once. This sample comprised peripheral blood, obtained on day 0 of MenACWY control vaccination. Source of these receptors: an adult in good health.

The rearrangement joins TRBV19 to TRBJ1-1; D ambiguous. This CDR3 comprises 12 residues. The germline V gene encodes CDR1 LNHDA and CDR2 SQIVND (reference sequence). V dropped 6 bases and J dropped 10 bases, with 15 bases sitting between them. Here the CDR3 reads CASSVLGSRAFF. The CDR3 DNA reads TGTGCCAGTAGCGTGTTAGGATCGAGAGCTTTCTTT.

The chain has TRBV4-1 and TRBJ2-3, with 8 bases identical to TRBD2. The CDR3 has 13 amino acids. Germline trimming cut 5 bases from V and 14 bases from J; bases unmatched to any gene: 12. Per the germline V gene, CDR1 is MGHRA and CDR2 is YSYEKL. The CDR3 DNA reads TGCGCCAGCAGCTTACCACGGGGGGGCTTTCTGTATTTT. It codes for CASSLPRGGFLYF.

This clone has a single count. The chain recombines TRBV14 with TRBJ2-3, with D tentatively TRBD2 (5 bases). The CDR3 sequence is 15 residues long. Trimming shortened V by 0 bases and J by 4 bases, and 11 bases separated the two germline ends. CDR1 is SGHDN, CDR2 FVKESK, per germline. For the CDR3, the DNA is TGTGCCAGCAGCCAAGACCCTGGCGGGTCAGATACGCAGTATTTT. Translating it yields CASSQDPGGSDTQYF.

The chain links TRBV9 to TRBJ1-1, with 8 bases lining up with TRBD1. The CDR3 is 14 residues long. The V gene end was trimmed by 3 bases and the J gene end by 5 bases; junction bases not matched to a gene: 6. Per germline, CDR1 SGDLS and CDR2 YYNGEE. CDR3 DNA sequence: TGTGCCAGCAGCGCAACAGGGGGTGGAACTGAAGCTTTCTTT. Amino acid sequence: CASSATGGGTEAFF. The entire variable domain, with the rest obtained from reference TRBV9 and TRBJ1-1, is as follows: DSGVTQTPKHLITATGQRVTLRCSPRSGDLSVYWYQQSLDQGLQFLIQYYNGEERAKGNILERFSAQQFPDLHSELNLSSLELGDSALYFCASSATGGGTEAFFGQGTRLTVV.

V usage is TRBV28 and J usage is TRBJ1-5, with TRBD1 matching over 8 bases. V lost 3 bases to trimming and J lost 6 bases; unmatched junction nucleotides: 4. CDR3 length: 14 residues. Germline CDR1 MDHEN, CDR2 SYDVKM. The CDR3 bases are TGTGCCAGCAGTTTTTTGCAGGGGGCTCAGCCCCAGCATTTT. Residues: CASSFLQGAQPQHF.

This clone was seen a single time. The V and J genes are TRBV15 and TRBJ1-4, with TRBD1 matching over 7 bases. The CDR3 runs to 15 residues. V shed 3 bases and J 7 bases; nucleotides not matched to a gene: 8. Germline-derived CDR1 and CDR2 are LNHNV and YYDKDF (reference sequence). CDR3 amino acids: CATSSRTGFSEKLFF. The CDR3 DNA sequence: TGTGCCACCAGCAGTAGGACAGGCTTTTCTGAAAAACTGTTTTTT.

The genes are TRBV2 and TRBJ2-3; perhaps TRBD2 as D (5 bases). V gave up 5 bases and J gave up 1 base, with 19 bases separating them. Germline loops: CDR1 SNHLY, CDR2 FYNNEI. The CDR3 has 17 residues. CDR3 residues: CASSRLAKRYGTDTQYF. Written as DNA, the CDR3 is TGTGCCAGCAGTCGACTGGCTAAGCGGTATGGCACAGATACGCAGTATTTT.

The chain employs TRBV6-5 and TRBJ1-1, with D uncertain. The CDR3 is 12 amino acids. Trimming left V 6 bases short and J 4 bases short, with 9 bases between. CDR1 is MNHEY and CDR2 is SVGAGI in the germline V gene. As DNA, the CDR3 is TGTGCCAGCAGGGGGTCGGGCACTGAAGCTTTCTTT. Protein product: CASRGSGTEAFF.

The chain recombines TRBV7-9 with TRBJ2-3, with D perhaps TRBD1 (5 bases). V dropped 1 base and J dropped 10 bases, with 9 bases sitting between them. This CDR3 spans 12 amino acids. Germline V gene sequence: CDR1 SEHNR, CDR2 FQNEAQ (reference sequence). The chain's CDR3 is CASSLVGVAQYF. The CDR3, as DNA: TGTGCCAGCAGCTTAGTAGGGGTGGCGCAGTATTTT.

As DNA, the CDR3 is TGTGCCAGCACCACCGACAGGTTCAACACTGAAGCTTTCTTT. It is translated as CASTTDRFNTEAFF. The rearrangement uses TRBV27 and TRBJ1-1, with D perhaps matching TRBD1 (6 bases). This CDR3 comprises 14 residues. The germline V gene has CDR1 MNHEY and CDR2 SMNVEV (reference sequence). Trimming took off 7 bases at V and 2 bases at J, with 14 bases between the two ends.

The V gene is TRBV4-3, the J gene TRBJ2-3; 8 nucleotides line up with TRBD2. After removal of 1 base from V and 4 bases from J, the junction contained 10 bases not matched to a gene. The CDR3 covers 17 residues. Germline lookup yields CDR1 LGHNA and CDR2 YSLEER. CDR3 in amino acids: CASSQGLSGGAADTQYF. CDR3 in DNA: TGCGCCAGCAGCCAAGGTCTATCCGGGGGGGCAGCAGATACGCAGTATTTT.

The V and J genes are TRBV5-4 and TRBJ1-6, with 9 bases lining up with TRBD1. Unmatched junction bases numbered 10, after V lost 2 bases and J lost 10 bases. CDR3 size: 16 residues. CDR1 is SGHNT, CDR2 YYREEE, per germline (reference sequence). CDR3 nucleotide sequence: TGTGCCAGCAGCTTTGGAATTGACAGGGGGAGATCACCCCTCCACTTT. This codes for CASSFGIDRGRSPLHF.

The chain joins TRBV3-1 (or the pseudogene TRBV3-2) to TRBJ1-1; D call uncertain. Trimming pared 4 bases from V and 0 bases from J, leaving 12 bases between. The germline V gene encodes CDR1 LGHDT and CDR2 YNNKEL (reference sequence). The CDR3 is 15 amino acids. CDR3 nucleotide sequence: TGTGCCAGCAGCCCGTCGATACACCTGAACACTGAAGCTTTCTTT. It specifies CASSPSIHLNTEAFF.

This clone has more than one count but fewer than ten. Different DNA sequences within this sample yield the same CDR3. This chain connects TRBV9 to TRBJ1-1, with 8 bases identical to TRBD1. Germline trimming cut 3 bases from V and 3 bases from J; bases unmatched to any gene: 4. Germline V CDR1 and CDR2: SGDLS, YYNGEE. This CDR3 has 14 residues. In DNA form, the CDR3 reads TGTGCCAGCAGCGCCTCACAGGGGGACACTGAAGCTTTCTTT. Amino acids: CASSASQGDTEAFF.

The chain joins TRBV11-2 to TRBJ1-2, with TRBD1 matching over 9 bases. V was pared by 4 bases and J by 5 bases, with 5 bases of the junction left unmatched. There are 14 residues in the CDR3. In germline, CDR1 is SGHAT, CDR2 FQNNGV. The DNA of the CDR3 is TGTGCCAGCAGCTGGACGGACAGGGGATATGGCTACACCTTC. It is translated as CASSWTDRGYGYTF.

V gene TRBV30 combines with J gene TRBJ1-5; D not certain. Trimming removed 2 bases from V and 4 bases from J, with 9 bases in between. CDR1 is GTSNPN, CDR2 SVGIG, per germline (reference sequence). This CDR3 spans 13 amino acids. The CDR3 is CAWSSLGNQPQHF. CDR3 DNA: TGTGCCTGGAGTAGTTTAGGGAATCAGCCCCAGCATTTT.

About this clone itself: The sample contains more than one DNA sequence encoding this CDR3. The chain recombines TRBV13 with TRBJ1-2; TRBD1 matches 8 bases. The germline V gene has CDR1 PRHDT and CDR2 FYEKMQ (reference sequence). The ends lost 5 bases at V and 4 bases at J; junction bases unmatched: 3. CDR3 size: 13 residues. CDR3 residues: CASSLGQGYGYTF. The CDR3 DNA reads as TGTGCCAGCAGCCTTGGACAGGGCTATGGCTACACCTTC.

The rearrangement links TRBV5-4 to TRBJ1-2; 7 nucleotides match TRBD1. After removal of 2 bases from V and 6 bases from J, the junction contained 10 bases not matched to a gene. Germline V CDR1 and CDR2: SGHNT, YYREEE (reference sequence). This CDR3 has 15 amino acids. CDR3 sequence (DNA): TGTGCCAGCAGCTTCCTTGACAGGGACGGGAATGGCTACACCTTC. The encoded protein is CASSFLDRDGNGYTF.

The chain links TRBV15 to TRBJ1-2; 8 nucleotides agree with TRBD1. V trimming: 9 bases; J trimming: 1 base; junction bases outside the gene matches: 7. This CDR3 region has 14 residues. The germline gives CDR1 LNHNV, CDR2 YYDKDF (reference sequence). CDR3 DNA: TGTGCCACTACTAGGACAGGGCTTAACTATGGCTACACCTTC. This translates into CATTRTGLNYGYTF.

The DNA for the CDR3 is TGTGCCAGCGGCCGGGACGAGAATGAAAAACTGTTTTTT. Residues: CASGRDENEKLFF. The chain uses TRBV5-5 and TRBJ1-4; possibly TRBD1 for D (5 bases). Germline CDR1 and CDR2: SGHKS and YYEKEE (reference sequence). V lost 7 bases, J lost 5 bases, and 12 bases lay in between. The CDR3 spans 13 residues.

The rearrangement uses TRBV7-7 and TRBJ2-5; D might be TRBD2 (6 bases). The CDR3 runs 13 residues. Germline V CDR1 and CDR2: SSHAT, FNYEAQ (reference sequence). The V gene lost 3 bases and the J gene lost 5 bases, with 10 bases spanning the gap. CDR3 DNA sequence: TGTGCCAGCAGCTTCGGGGGTGAGGAGACCCAGTACTTC. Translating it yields CASSFGGEETQYF.